This TCR beta chain was obtained from a study of blood T cell repertoires in COVID-19. About the research overall: Whether acute or convalescent, the COVID-19 samples came from the United States, Italy and Spain.

Germline-derived CDR1 and CDR2 are LNHDA and SQIVND (reference sequence). The CDR3 length is 13 residues. Trimming cost V 3 bases and J 5 bases, with 8 bases left between them. Here immunoSEQ multiplex PCR was the method, and the copy in TCRdb shows in-frame clones only, minus some. The sample has 90,000 to 150,000 clones, roughly 80% seen once. Only a few counts were recorded for this clone. The V gene is TRBV19, the J gene TRBJ1-5; TRBD1 is a possible D gene (5 bases). This receptor was identified in a human donor in a cohort sampled during active COVID-19. Sequenced material: peripheral blood. CDR3 region: CASSIGGDQPQHF. CDR3 coding DNA: TGTGCCAGTAGTATCGGGGGGGATCAGCCCCAGCATTTT.